The clone carrying this T cell receptor (beta chain) was found once. CDR3 length equals 14 residues. Germline loops: CDR1 SQVTM, CDR2 ANQGSEA. The V segment lost 1 base and the J segment 6 bases; nucleotides outside the gene matches: 5. This sample is part of a study of cytomegalovirus exposure and HLA in healthy donors. Use of 60 Vbeta and 13 Jbeta primers characterized the PCR. Here immunoSEQ multiplex PCR was the method, and the copy in TCRdb shows in-frame clones only, minus some. Altogether roughly 150,000 clones are present, roughly 80% being singletons, with the ten largest covering around 2.3%.

The J gene is TRBJ1-2, the V gene TRBV29-1; the match to TRBD1 covers 10 bases. The sample consisted of PBMCs. This receptor was taken from a male donor in good health and CMV-seronegative. Here the CDR3 reads CSVEVGQGVDGYTF. CDR3 DNA: TGCAGCGTTGAAGTCGGACAGGGGGTAGATGGCTACACCTTC.